Below are 19 T cell receptor beta chains sequenced from a single sample in a study of T cell responses to AZD1222 COVID-19 vaccine. Sequenced by immunoSEQ multiplex PCR; TCRdb stores in-frame clones only, minus some. Altogether some 130,000 clones are present, approximately 83% being singletons, with the ten largest covering around 8%. This specimen was peripheral blood, taken on day 0 of AZD1222 vaccination. The source of these receptors is an adult in good health.

The chain joins TRBV9 to TRBJ2-3; D tentatively fits TRBD1 or TRBD2 (5 bases each). Trimming stripped 0 bases from V and 2 bases from J, with 10 bases between. The germline CDR1 and CDR2 sequences are SGDLS and YYNGEE. The CDR3 contains 15 residues. DNA for the CDR3: TGTGCCAGCAGCGTAGTGGGGACCTACACAGATACGCAGTATTTT. Encoded protein: CASSVVGTYTDTQYF.

This CDR3 is CASTRGEGYEQYF. CDR3 DNA sequence: TGTGCCAGCACCAGGGGGGAGGGCTACGAGCAGTACTTC. The V call is TRBV6-5, the J call TRBJ2-7; D could derive from TRBD1 or TRBD2 (7 bases each). Trimming shortened V by 7 bases and J by 3 bases, and 13 bases separated the two germline ends. Germline-derived CDR1 and CDR2 are MNHEY and SVGAGI. This CDR3 is 13 amino acids long.

The V and J genes are TRBV5-1 and TRBJ1-2; the D gene is possibly TRBD1 (5 bases). Trimming stripped 1 base from V and 7 bases from J, with 17 bases between. This CDR3 is 15 amino acids long. CDR1 SGHRS and CDR2 YFSETQ come from the germline V gene. CDR3 nucleotide sequence: TGCGCCAGCAGCTTGATAGGGGAGGGAGGCCGTGGCTACACCTTC. Its translation: CASSLIGEGGRGYTF.

This chain uses TRBV5-4 with TRBJ1-2, with D possibly matching TRBD1 (6 bases). CDR1 is SGHNT and CDR2 is YYREEE in the germline V gene (reference sequence). The CDR3 has 14 residues. V was trimmed by 0 bases and J by 6 bases, leaving 12 bases between them. In DNA, the CDR3 is TGTGCCAGCAGCTTGGCCACAGGGTTCGATGGCTACACCTTC. Residues: CASSLATGFDGYTF.

The genes are TRBV3-1 (or the pseudogene TRBV3-2) and TRBJ1-4, with D hard to call. This CDR3 spans 12 amino acids. The V end lost 2 bases, the J end lost 7 bases, and 5 bases lay between the germline ends. Germline lookup yields CDR1 LGHDT and CDR2 YNNKEL (reference sequence). The CDR3 bases are TGTGCCAGCAGCCAAACTGCTGAAAAACTGTTTTTT. Protein: CASSQTAEKLFF.

This clone turned up a few times. The gene calls are TRBV7-9 and TRBJ2-5; D is ambiguous. CDR1 and CDR2 from the germline V gene are SEHNR and FQNEAQ (reference sequence). V was trimmed by 4 bases and J by 4 bases, leaving 16 bases between them. The CDR3 is 15 amino acids. The CDR3, as DNA: TGTGCCAGCAGCTACCCAGACTTGTCTACAGAGACCCAGTACTTC. Encoded protein: CASSYPDLSTETQYF.

The chain couples TRBV21-1 to TRBJ1-4; TRBD1 is the table's D call and was not checked against the DNA. TRBV21-1 is deemed a pseudogene. The CDR3 is 14 amino acids. In DNA form, the CDR3 reads TGTGCCAGCAGCTATTCAGGGGAGAATGAAAAACTGTTTTTT. This encodes CASSYSGENEKLFF.

The chain links TRBV3-1 (or the pseudogene TRBV3-2) to TRBJ1-6; D gene ambiguous. The CDR3 loop spans 16 amino acids. Deletions cut 5 bases from V and 5 bases from J, with 16 bases between. Per germline, CDR1 LGHDT and CDR2 YNNKEL (reference sequence). The CDR3 sequence: CASSKHSPIHNSPLHF. The DNA for the CDR3 is TGTGCCAGCAGCAAGCATTCTCCCATTCATAATTCACCCCTCCACTTT.

This sequence joins TRBV15 and TRBJ1-4; weak D call: TRBD1 (5 bases). Trimming took 3 bases from V and 0 from J, leaving 8 bases between them. The CDR3 is 15 residues long. The germline gives CDR1 LNHNV, CDR2 YYDKDF (reference sequence). This CDR3 is CATSRVQATNEKLFF. The CDR3 DNA is TGTGCCACCAGCAGGGTACAGGCAACTAATGAAAAACTGTTTTTT. Based on the CDR3 plus reference TRBV15 and TRBJ1-4, the full variable domain is DAMVIQNPRYQVTQFGKPVTLSCSQTLNHNVMYWYQQKSSQAPKLLFHYYDKDFNNEADTPDNFQSRRPNTSFCFLDIRSPGLGDTAMYLCATSRVQATNEKLFFGSGTQLSVL.

A single count supports this clone. The chain has TRBV7-9 and TRBJ1-2; D gene ambiguous. CDR1 and CDR2 from the germline V gene are SEHNR and FQNEAQ (reference sequence). With 5 bases removed from V and 0 bases from J, the gap between germline ends came to 19 bases. The CDR3 sequence is 17 residues long. This chain's CDR3 is CASSPPQLLAANYGYTF. The CDR3 DNA follows: TGTGCCAGCAGCCCCCCCCAGCTGCTGGCGGCTAACTATGGCTACACCTTC.

V usage is TRBV27 and J usage is TRBJ2-7, with a possible D match to TRBD1 (5 bases). From germline, CDR1 is MNHEY and CDR2 SMNVEV (reference sequence). Trimming took 2 bases from V and 3 from J, leaving 14 bases between them. The length of the CDR3 is 15 residues. The CDR3 region is CASSLSSPTDYEQYF. The CDR3 nucleotides read TGTGCCAGCAGTTTAAGTTCACCGACAGACTACGAGCAGTACTTC.

This rearrangement joins TRBV18 to TRBJ2-1, with 8 bases that match TRBD1. The germline V gene has CDR1 KGHSH and CDR2 LQKENI. With V trimmed by 6 bases and J by 7 bases, 14 bases remained unmatched. The length of the CDR3 is 16 residues. CDR3 region: CASSQTPIRDRNEQFF. The CDR3 region has the DNA TGTGCCAGCTCCCAAACCCCAATCCGGGACAGGAATGAGCAGTTCTTC.

This sequence joins TRBV27 and TRBJ2-5; perhaps TRBD1 as D (6 bases). The CDR3 covers 15 residues. Trimming left V 2 bases short and J 5 bases short, with 15 bases between. The germline CDR1 and CDR2 sequences are MNHEY and SMNVEV (reference sequence). CDR3 in amino acids: CASSLGDTAGETQYF. The CDR3 DNA sequence: TGTGCCAGCAGTTTAGGGGACACGGCTGGCGAGACCCAGTACTTC.

A remark on this clone: The junction does not match germline at one end; this may be a read error. Other DNA sequences in the same sample also yield this CDR3. This chain links TRBV6-5 with TRBJ2-7, with 9 bases matching TRBD2. CDR3 length: 15 residues. CDR1 is MNHEY and CDR2 is SVGAGI in the germline V gene. CDR3 loop: CASRTRGLATYEQYF. CDR3 DNA: TGTGCCAGCAGAACCCGGGGACTAGCCACCTATGAGCAGTACTTC.

The V call is TRBV10-3, the J call TRBJ2-2; TRBD1 matches 8 bases. Looked up from germline, CDR1 is ENHRY and CDR2 is SYGVKD. V trimming: 7 bases; J trimming: 1 base; junction bases outside the gene matches: 2. The CDR3 is 14 amino acids. CDR3 sequence: CAITGTGNTGELFF. In nucleotides, the CDR3 is TGTGCCATCACCGGGACAGGGAACACCGGGGAGCTGTTTTTT.

The genes are TRBV11-3 and TRBJ2-7; D ambiguous. CDR3 length equals 12 residues. Trimming pared 1 base from V and 6 bases from J, leaving 7 bases between. The germline V gene has CDR1 SGHNT and CDR2 YENEEA. The CDR3 DNA reads TGTGCCAGCAGCTTAGTAGAAGGCGAGCAGTACTTC. Protein product: CASSLVEGEQYF.

This chain links TRBV27 with TRBJ1-1; 7 bases align to TRBD1. V lost 4 bases, J lost 0 bases, and 2 bases stayed unmatched. The germline V gene encodes CDR1 MNHEY and CDR2 SMNVEV (reference sequence). The CDR3 has 14 residues. The CDR3 DNA follows: TGTGCCAGCAGTTCCGGGACAGTGAACACTGAAGCTTTCTTT. This translates into CASSSGTVNTEAFF.

The genes are TRBV14 and TRBJ2-3; D may correspond to TRBD1 or TRBD2 (5 bases each). Germline loops: CDR1 SGHDN, CDR2 FVKESK. CDR3 length: 13 residues. V dropped 1 base and J dropped 8 bases, with 10 bases sitting between them. In DNA form, the CDR3 reads TGTGCCAGCAGCCAAGGGGACGGGCCTACGCAGTATTTT. The encoded protein is CASSQGDGPTQYF.

Only one count was recorded for this clone. The chain links TRBV3-1 (or the pseudogene TRBV3-2) to TRBJ2-7; D gene ambiguous. V lost 6 bases and J 4 bases, leaving 10 bases between the germline ends. CDR3 size: 12 residues. From germline, CDR1 is LGHDT and CDR2 YNNKEL (reference sequence). The CDR3 spells CASSLAPYEQYF. CDR3 DNA: TGTGCCAGCAGTCTCGCCCCTTACGAGCAGTACTTC.